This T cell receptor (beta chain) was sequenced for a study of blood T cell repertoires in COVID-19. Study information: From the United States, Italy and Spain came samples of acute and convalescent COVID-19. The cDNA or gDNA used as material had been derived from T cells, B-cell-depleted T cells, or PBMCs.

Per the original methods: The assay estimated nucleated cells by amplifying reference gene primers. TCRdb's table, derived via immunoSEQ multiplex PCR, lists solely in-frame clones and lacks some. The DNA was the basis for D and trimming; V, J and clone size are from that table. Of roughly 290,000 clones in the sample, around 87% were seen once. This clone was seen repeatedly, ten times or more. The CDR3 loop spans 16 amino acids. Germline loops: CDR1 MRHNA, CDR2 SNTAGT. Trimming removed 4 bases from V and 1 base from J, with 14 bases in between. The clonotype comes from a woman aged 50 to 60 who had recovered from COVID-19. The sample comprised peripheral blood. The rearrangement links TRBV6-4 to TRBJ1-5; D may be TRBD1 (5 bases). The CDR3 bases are TGTGCCAGCAGTGGCCGAGGACACTTAAGCAATCAGCCCCAGCATTTT. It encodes CASSGRGHLSNQPQHF.